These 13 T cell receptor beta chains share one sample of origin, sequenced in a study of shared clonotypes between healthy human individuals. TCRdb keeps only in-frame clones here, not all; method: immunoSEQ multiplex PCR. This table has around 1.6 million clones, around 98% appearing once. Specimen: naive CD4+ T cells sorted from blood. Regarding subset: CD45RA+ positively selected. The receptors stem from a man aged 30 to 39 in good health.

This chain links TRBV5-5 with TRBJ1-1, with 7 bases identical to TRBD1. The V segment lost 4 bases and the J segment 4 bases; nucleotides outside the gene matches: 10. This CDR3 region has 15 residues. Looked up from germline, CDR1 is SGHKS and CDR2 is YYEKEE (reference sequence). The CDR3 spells CASSPIQGPGTEAFF. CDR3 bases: TGTGCCAGCAGCCCAATACAGGGGCCGGGCACTGAAGCTTTCTTT.

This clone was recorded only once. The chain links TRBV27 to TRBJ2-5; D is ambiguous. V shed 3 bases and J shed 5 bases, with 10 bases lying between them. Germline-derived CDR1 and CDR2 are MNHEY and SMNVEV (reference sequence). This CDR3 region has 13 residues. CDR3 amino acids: CASSLRLPETQYF. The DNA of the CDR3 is TGTGCCAGCAGTTTGCGGCTACCGGAGACCCAGTACTTC.

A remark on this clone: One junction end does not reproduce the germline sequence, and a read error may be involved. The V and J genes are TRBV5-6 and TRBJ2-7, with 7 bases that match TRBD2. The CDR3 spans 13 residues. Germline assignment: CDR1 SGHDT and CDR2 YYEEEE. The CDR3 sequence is CASSLGGGSEQHF. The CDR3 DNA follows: TGTGCCAGCAGCTTGGGGGGCGGGAGCGAGCAGCACTTC.

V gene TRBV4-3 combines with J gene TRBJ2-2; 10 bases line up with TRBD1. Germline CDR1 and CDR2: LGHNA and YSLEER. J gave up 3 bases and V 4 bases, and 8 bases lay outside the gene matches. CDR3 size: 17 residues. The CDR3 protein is CASSRGQGEGYTGELFF. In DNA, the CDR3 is TGCGCCAGCAGCCGAGGACAGGGGGAAGGTTACACCGGGGAGCTGTTTTTT.

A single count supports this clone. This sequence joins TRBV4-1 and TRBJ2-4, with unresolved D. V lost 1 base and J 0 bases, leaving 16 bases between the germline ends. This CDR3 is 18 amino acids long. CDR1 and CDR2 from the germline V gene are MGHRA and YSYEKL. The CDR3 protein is CASSQADGKGLAKNIQYF. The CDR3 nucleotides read TGCGCCAGCAGCCAAGCCGATGGGAAGGGCCTAGCCAAAAACATTCAGTACTTC.

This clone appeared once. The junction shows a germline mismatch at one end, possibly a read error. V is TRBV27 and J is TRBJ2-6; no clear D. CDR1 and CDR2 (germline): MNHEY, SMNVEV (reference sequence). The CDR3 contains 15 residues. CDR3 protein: CASCFSWPGANVLTF. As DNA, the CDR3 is TGTGCCAGCTGTTTTAGTTGGCCTGGGGCCAACGTCCTGACTTTC.

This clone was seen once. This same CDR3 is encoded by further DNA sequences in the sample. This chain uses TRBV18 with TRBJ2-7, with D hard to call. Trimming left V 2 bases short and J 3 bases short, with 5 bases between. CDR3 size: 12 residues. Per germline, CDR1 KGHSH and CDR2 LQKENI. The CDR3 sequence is CASSPRDYEQYF. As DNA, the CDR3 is TGTGCCAGCTCACCAAGGGACTACGAGCAGTACTTC. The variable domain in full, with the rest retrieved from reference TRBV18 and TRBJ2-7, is NAGVMQNPRHLVRRRGQEARLRCSPMKGHSHVYWYRQLPEEGLKFMVYLQKENIIDESGMPKERFSAEFPKEGPSILRIQQVVRGDSAAYFCASSPRDYEQYFGPGTRLTVT.

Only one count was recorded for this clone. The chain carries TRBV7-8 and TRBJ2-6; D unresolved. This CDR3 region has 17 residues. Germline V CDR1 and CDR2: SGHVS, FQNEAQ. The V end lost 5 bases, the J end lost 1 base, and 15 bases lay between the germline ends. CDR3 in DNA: TGTGCCAGCAGCCTTATAGTTGGGCGTTCTGGGGCCAACGTCCTGACTTTC. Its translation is CASSLIVGRSGANVLTF.

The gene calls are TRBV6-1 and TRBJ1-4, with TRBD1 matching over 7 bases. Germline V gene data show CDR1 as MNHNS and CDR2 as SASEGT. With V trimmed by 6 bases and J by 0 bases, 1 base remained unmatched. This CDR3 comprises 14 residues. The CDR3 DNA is TGTGCCAGCAGCCAGGGGGCAACTAATGAAAAACTGTTTTTT. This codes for CASSQGATNEKLFF.

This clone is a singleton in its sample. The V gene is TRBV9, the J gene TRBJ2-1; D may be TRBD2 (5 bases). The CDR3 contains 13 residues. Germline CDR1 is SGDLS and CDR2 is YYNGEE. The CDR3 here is CATSRDIYNEQFF. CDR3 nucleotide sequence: TGTGCTACTAGTAGGGATATCTACAATGAGCAGTTCTTC.

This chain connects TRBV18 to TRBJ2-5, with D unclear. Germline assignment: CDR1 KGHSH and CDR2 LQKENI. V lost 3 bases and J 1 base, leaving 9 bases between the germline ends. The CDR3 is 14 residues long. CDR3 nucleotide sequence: TGTGCCAGCTCACCTCAGACGGGCCAAGAGACCCAGTACTTC. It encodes CASSPQTGQETQYF. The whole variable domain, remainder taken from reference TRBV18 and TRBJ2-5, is NAGVMQNPRHLVRRRGQEARLRCSPMKGHSHVYWYRQLPEEGLKFMVYLQKENIIDESGMPKERFSAEFPKEGPSILRIQQVVRGDSAAYFCASSPQTGQETQYFGPGTRLLVL.

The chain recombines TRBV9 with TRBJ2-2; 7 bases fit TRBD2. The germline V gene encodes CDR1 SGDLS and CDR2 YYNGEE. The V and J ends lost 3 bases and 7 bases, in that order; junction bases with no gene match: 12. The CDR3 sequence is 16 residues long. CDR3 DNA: TGTGCCAGCAGCGGGCGGGTCGGGAGGACGGACGGGGAGCTGTTTTTT. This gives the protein CASSGRVGRTDGELFF.

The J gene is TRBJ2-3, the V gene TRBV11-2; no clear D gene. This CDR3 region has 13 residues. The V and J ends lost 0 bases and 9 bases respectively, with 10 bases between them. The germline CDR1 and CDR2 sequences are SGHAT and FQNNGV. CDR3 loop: CASSLDPRGTQYF. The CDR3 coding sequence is TGTGCCAGCAGCTTAGATCCCCGAGGAACGCAGTATTTT.